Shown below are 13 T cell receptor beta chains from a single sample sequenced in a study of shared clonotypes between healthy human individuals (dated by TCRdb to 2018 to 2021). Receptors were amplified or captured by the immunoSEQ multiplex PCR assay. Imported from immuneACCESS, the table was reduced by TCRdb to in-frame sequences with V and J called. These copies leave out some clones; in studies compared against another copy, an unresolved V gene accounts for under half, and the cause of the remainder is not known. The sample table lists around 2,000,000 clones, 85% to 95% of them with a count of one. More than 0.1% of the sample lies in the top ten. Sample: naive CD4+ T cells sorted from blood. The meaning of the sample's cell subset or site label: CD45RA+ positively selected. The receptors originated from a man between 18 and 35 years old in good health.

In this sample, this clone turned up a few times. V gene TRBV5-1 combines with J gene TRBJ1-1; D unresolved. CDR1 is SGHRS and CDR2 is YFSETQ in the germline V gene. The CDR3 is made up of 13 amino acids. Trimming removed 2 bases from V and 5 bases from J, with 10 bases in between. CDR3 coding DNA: TGCGCCAGCAGCTTAGGAGGGCATACTGAAGCTTTCTTT. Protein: CASSLGGHTEAFF. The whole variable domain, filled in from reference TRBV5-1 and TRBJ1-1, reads KAGVTQTPRYLIKTRGQQVTLSCSPISGHRSVSWYQQTPGQGLQFLFEYFSETQRNKGNFPGRFSGRQFSNSRSEMNVSTLELGDSALYLCASSLGGHTEAFFGQGTRLTVV.

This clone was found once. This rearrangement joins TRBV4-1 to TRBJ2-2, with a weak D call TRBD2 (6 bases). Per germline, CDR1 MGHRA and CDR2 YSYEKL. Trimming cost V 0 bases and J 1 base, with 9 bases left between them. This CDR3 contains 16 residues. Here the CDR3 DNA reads TGCGCCAGCAGCCAAGAAGGGACTCTGAACACCGGGGAGCTGTTTTTT. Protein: CASSQEGTLNTGELFF.

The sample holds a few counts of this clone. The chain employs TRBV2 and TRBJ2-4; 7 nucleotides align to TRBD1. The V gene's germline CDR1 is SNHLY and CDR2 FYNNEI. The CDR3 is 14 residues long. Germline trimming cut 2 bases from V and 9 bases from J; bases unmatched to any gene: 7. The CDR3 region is CASSETLQGSIQYF. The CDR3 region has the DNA TGTGCCAGCAGTGAAACCCTACAGGGGAGCATTCAGTACTTC.

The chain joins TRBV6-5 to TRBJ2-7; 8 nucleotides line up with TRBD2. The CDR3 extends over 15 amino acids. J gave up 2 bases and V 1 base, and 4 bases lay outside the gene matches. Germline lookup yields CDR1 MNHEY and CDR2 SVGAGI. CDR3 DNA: TGTGCCAGCAGTTACTATTCGGGAGGGGCCTACGAGCAGTACTTC. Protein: CASSYYSGGAYEQYF.

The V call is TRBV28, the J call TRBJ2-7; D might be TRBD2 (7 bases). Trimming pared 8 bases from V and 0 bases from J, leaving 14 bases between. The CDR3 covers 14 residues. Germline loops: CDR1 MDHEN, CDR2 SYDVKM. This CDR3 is CASGGGFSSYEQYF. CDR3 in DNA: TGTGCCAGCGGGGGGGGCTTTAGCTCCTACGAGCAGTACTTC.

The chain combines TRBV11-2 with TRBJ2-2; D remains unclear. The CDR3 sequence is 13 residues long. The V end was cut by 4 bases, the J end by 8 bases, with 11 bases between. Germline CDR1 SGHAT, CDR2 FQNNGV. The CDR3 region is CASSSDATGELFF. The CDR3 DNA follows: TGTGCCAGCAGCTCTGACGCAACTGGGGAGCTGTTTTTT.

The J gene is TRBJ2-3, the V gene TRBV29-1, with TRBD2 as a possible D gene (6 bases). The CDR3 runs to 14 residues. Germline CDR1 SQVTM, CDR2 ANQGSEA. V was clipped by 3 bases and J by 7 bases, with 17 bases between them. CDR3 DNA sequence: TGCAGCGTTGAGGGGGGAAGGGATATTAATACGCAGTATTTT. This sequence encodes CSVEGGRDINTQYF.

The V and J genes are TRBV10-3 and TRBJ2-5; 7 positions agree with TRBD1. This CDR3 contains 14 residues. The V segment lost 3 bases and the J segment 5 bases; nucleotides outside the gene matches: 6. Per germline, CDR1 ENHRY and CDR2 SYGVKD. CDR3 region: CAISDLRGRETQYF. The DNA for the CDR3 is TGTGCCATCAGTGATTTGAGGGGGCGGGAGACCCAGTACTTC.

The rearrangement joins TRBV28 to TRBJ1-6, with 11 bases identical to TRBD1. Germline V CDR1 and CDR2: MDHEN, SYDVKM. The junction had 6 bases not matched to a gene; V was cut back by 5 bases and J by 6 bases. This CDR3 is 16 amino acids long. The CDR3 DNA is TGTGCCAGCAGTACAGGGACAGGGGGAATTAATTCACCCCTCCACTTT. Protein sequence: CASSTGTGGINSPLHF. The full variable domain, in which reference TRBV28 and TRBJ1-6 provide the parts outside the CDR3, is DVKVTQSSRYLVKRTGEKVFLECVQDMDHENMFWYRQDPGLGLRLIYFSYDVKMKEKGDIPEGYSVSREKKERFSLILESASTNQTSMYLCASSTGTGGINSPLHFGNGTRLTVT.

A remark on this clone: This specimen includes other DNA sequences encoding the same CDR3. This chain's CDR3 is CASSFDPQETQYF. DNA of the CDR3: TGCGCCAGCAGCTTCGACCCCCAAGAGACCCAGTACTTC. J is TRBJ2-5 and V is TRBV5-1; D gene uncertain. Germline V CDR1 and CDR2: SGHRS, YFSETQ. The V end lost 2 bases, the J end lost 1 base, and 6 bases lay between the germline ends. The CDR3 is 13 amino acids.

CDR3 DNA: TGCGCCAGCAGCCAATCGACCCCAGGTGCCTACGAGCAGTACTTC. Residues: CASSQSTPGAYEQYF. J is TRBJ2-7 and V is TRBV4-1, with D hard to call. CDR1 MGHRA and CDR2 YSYEKL come from the germline V gene. The CDR3 length is 15 residues. Trimming removed 2 bases from V and 2 bases from J, with 13 bases in between.

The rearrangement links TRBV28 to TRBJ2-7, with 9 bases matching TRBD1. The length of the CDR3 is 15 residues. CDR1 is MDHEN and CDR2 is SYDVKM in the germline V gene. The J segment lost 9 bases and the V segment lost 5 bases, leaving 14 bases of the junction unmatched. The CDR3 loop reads CASSPPGQGRMGQYF. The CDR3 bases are TGTGCCAGCAGTCCCCCGGGACAGGGTCGAATGGGGCAGTACTTC.

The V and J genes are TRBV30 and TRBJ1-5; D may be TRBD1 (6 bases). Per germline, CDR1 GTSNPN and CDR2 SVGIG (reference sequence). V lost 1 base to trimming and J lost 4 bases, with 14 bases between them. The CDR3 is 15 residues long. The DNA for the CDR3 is TGTGCCTGGAGTGCAAGCGGACAGAGGAATCAGCCCCAGCATTTT. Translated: CAWSASGQRNQPQHF. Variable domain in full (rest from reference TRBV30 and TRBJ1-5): SQTIHQWPATLVQPVGSPLSLECTVEGTSNPNLYWYRQAAGRGLQLLFYSVGIGQISSEVPQNLSASRPQDRQFILSSKKLLLSDSGFYLCAWSASGQRNQPQHFGDGTRLSIL.